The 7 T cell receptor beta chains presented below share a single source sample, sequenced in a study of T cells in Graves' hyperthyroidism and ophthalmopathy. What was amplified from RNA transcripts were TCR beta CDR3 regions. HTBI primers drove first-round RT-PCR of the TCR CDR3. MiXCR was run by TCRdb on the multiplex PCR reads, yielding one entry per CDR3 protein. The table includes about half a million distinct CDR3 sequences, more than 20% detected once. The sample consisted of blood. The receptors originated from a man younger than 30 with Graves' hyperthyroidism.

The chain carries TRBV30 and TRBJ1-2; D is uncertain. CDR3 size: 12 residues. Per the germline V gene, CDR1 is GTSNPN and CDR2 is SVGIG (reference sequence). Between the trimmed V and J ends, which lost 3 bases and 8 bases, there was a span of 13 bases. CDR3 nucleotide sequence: TGTGCCTGGAGGGGCACGGGTGGCGGCTACACCTTC. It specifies CAWRGTGGGYTF. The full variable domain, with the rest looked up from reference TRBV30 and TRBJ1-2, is SQTIHQWPATLVQPVGSPLSLECTVEGTSNPNLYWYRQAAGRGLQLLFYSVGIGQISSEVPQNLSASRPQDRQFILSSKKLLLSDSGFYLCAWRGTGGGYTFGSGTRLTVV.

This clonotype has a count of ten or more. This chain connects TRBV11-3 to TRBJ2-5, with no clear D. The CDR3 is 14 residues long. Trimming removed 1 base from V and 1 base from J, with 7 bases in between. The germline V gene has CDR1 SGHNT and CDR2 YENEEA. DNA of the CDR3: TGTGCCAGCAGCTTAGCTATTTTCCAAGAGACCCAGTACTTC. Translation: CASSLAIFQETQYF.

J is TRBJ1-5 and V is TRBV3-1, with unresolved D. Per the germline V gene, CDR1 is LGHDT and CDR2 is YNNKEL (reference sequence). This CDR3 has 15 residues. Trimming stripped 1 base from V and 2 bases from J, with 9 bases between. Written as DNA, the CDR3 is TGTGCCAGCAGCCAAGCGGGTGACGGCAATCAGCCCCAGCATTTT. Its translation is CASSQAGDGNQPQHF.

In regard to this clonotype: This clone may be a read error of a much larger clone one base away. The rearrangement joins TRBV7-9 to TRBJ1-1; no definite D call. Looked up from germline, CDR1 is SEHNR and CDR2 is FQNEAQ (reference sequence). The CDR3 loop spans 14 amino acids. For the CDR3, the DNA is TGTGTCAGCAGCTTACCCGCGGCGGACACTGAAGCTTTCTTT. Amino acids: CVSSLPAADTEAFF.

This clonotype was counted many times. The DNA for the CDR3 is TGTGCCAGCAGGTTTCCGGGACAGGGGGCCTACGAGCAGTACTTC. This gives the protein CASRFPGQGAYEQYF. The chain carries TRBV11-2 and TRBJ2-7; 11 bases agree with TRBD1. The CDR3 has 15 amino acids. V was clipped by 6 bases and J by 2 bases; unmatched bases: 6. Germline V gives CDR1 SGHAT, CDR2 FQNNGV.

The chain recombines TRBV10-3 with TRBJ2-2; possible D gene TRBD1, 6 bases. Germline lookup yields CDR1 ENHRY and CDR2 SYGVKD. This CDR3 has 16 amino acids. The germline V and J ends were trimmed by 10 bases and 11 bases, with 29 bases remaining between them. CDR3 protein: CATHATGTLYRGELFF. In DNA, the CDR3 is TGTGCCACCCACGCTACAGGGACCCTTTACCGTGGAGAGCTGTTTTTT.

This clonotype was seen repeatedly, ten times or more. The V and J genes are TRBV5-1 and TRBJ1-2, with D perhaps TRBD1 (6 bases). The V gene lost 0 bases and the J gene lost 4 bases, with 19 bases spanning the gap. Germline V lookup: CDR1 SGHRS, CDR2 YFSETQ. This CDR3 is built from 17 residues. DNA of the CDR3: TGCGCCAGCAGCTTGGATCCGGGGGCAAAATCGTTCTATGGCTACACCTTC. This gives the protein CASSLDPGAKSFYGYTF.